Below are 7 T cell receptor beta chains sequenced from a single sample in a study of Ad26.COV2.S vaccination and SARS-CoV-2 variants. Treatment meaning: roughly 20 received Ad26.COV2.S at low or high dose, single or two shots; five or six received placebo; per-sample allocation not given. Day 63 after the first injection of vaccine or placebo was the sampling time. Using immunoSEQ multiplex PCR, the repertoire was profiled, and TCRdb retains in-frame clones only, with some absent. The sample comprises about 680,000 clones, approximately 88% of which are singletons, and nearly 1.5% rests with the top ten. Specimen: peripheral blood, collected in a trial of Ad26.COV2.S vaccine versus placebo. All receptors come from a person aged 18-60 years who received the Ad26.COV2.S COVID-19 vaccine or a placebo.

This clone appeared once. V and J are TRBV12-1 and TRBJ1-1; TRBD1 reflects the table's D call only, with no check against the DNA. TRBV12-1 is assigned pseudogene status. CDR3 size: 14 residues. The CDR3 DNA sequence: TGTGCCAGCAGCGCGCCGACAGTTACATTTGAAGCTTTCTTT. Protein: CASSAPTVTFEAFF.

The V gene is TRBV10-3, the J gene TRBJ2-7; 12 bases align to TRBD1. The V gene's germline CDR1 is ENHRY and CDR2 SYGVKD. The CDR3 length is 15 residues. Germline trimming cut 0 bases from V and 5 bases from J; bases unmatched to any gene: 2. This CDR3 reads CAISESGTGGDEQYF. The CDR3 DNA sequence: TGTGCCATCAGTGAGTCCGGGACAGGGGGCGACGAGCAGTACTTC.

This clone has a handful of counts. The chain has TRBV3-1 (or the pseudogene TRBV3-2) and TRBJ1-1, with 7 positions matching TRBD1. This CDR3 is built from 14 residues. The junction had 5 bases not matched to a gene; V was cut back by 1 base and J by 6 bases. Germline assignment: CDR1 LGHDT and CDR2 YNNKEL (reference sequence). The CDR3, as DNA: TGTGCCAGCAGCCAAGGGACAGGAGCGTCTGAAGCTTTCTTT. Protein: CASSQGTGASEAFF.

This chain uses TRBV27 with TRBJ1-1, with TRBD1 as a possible D gene (5 bases). The germline V gene has CDR1 MNHEY and CDR2 SMNVEV (reference sequence). CDR3 length: 17 amino acids. With 5 bases removed from V and 0 bases from J, the gap between germline ends came to 19 bases. As DNA, the CDR3 is TGTGCCAGCAGTCCGGAGTGGGGGTCCCCTATGAACACTGAAGCTTTCTTT. It encodes CASSPEWGSPMNTEAFF.

Worth noting for this clone: Other DNA sequences in the same sample also yield this CDR3. The rearrangement links TRBV3-1 (or the pseudogene TRBV3-2) to TRBJ2-3; D gene uncertain. In germline, CDR1 is LGHDT, CDR2 YNNKEL (reference sequence). The V end was cut by 1 base, the J end by 5 bases, with 4 bases between. The CDR3 totals 12 residues. DNA of the CDR3: TGTGCCAGCAGCCAAGCTTTAGATACGCAGTATTTT. Translation: CASSQALDTQYF.

The chain recombines TRBV6-5 with TRBJ1-3, with D perhaps TRBD1 (5 bases). The CDR3 consists of 15 residues. V was clipped by 5 bases and J by 0 bases, with 11 bases between them. CDR1 is MNHEY, CDR2 SVGAGI, per germline. The CDR3 DNA reads as TGTGCCAGCAGTCGAGGGGCGGACTCTGGAAACACCATATATTTT. This codes for CASSRGADSGNTIYF.

To note about this clone: Different DNA sequences within this sample yield the same CDR3. The chain employs TRBV19 and TRBJ1-1, with D unclear. Germline CDR1 and CDR2: LNHDA and SQIVND (reference sequence). Trimming took off 3 bases at V and 0 bases at J, with 5 bases between the two ends. CDR3 length: 13 residues. The CDR3 bases are TGTGCCAGTAGTATGCGCGTGAACACTGAAGCTTTCTTT. It codes for CASSMRVNTEAFF.